The 27 T cell receptor beta chains presented below share a single source sample, sequenced in a study of cytomegalovirus exposure and HLA in healthy donors. Use of 60 Vbeta and 13 Jbeta primers characterized the PCR. Produced via immunoSEQ multiplex PCR; TCRdb's table is partial and in-frame only. Among tens of thousands of clones listed, 84% were seen once. The sequenced sample was PBMCs. The source is a man aged 18-30 years in good health and CMV-seronegative.

This rearrangement joins TRBV19 to TRBJ1-4; D is unclear. V was cut by 7 bases and J by 7 bases, with 16 bases left in between. The germline CDR1 and CDR2 sequences are LNHDA and SQIVND (reference sequence). The CDR3 is made up of 14 amino acids. The CDR3 loop reads CASTMGRAPEKLFF. CDR3 bases: TGTGCCAGTACCATGGGGAGGGCGCCTGAAAAACTGTTTTTT.

The gene calls are TRBV27 and TRBJ2-7, with 8 nucleotides matching TRBD2. V dropped 2 bases and J dropped 6; count of bases not matched to a gene: 12. The CDR3 covers 16 residues. Germline CDR1 reads MNHEY; CDR2 reads SMNVEV (reference sequence). The CDR3 bases are TGTGCCAGCAGTTTAGGCGCGGAAGGACTAGCTGGCGAGCAGTACTTC. Protein sequence: CASSLGAEGLAGEQYF.

V gene TRBV27 combines with J gene TRBJ2-1, with 7 bases lining up with TRBD2. From germline, CDR1 is MNHEY and CDR2 SMNVEV (reference sequence). V trimming: 3 bases; J trimming: 6 bases; junction bases outside the gene matches: 14. This CDR3 spans 17 amino acids. In DNA, the CDR3 is TGTGCCAGCAGTTTCCGGTGGGCTGGGAGGGCCGTCAATGAGCAGTTCTTC. Translation: CASSFRWAGRAVNEQFF.

The chain is built from TRBV4-3 and TRBJ1-1; 9 bases line up with TRBD1. V lost 2 bases, J lost 5 bases, and 12 bases stayed unmatched. There are 17 residues in the CDR3. Per the germline V gene, CDR1 is LGHNA and CDR2 is YSLEER. The chain's CDR3 is CASSQTPNNRGLTEAFF. The CDR3 region has the DNA TGCGCCAGCAGCCAAACACCGAATAACAGGGGGCTAACTGAAGCTTTCTTT.

The chain is built from TRBV7-8 and TRBJ2-5; TRBD2 aligns across 8 bases. V was clipped by 5 bases and J by 2 bases; unmatched bases: 10. CDR1 and CDR2 from the germline V gene are SGHVS and FQNEAQ. This CDR3 contains 16 residues. The CDR3 protein is CASSQRLAYKQETQYF. Here the CDR3 DNA reads TGTGCCAGCAGCCAGAGACTAGCGTACAAACAAGAGACCCAGTACTTC.

The CDR3 protein is CASSLGTTTGNTIYF. The CDR3 DNA is TGTGCCAGCAGCTTGGGGACAACTACTGGAAACACCATATATTTT. This chain uses TRBV7-6 with TRBJ1-3, with D possibly being TRBD1 (6 bases). The germline V gene has CDR1 SGHVS and CDR2 FNYEAQ. CDR3 size: 15 residues. Trimming removed 3 bases at V and 2 bases at J, with 11 bases between. The full variable domain, with the rest looked up from reference TRBV7-6 and TRBJ1-3, is GAGVSQSPRYKVTKRGQDVALRCDPISGHVSLYWYRQALGQGPEFLTYFNYEAQQDKSGLPNDRFSAERPEGSISTLTIQRTEQRDSAMYRCASSLGTTTGNTIYFGEGSWLTVV.

This chain links TRBV19 with TRBJ2-7, with D possibly being TRBD2 (5 bases). Germline loops: CDR1 LNHDA, CDR2 SQIVND (reference sequence). CDR3 length: 16 residues. The V and J ends lost 1 base and 0 bases respectively, with 13 bases between them. The chain's CDR3 is CASSIGRWRPSYEQYF. In nucleotides, the CDR3 is TGTGCCAGTAGTATAGGGAGGTGGAGACCCTCCTACGAGCAGTACTTC.

The chain couples TRBV5-1 to TRBJ2-2; D unresolved. Germline loops: CDR1 SGHRS, CDR2 YFSETQ. With 0 bases removed from V and 7 bases from J, the gap between germline ends came to 4 bases. The CDR3 length is 12 residues. CDR3 sequence (DNA): TGCGCCAGCAGCTTGGCCGGCGGGGAGCTGTTTTTT. This codes for CASSLAGGELFF.

This chain joins TRBV25-1 and TRBJ1-2; 8 bases match TRBD1. The CDR3 runs 16 residues. Trimming at V came to 1 base and at J to 6 bases, leaving 10 bases not matched to a gene. Germline assignment: CDR1 MGHDK and CDR2 SYGVNS. CDR3 DNA: TGTGCCAGCAGTGAATTACCGGGGACAGGATTCCATGGCTACACCTTC. As protein: CASSELPGTGFHGYTF.

This chain links TRBV19 with TRBJ1-5; D ambiguous. This CDR3 contains 14 residues. The V gene lost 3 bases and the J gene lost 3 bases, with 9 bases spanning the gap. The V gene's germline CDR1 is LNHDA and CDR2 SQIVND (reference sequence). CDR3 sequence (DNA): TGTGCCAGTAGTATTCTCTCTCCCAATCAGCCCCAGCATTTT. This encodes CASSILSPNQPQHF.

In this sample, this clone turned up once. The chain has TRBV19 and TRBJ1-2, with 8 bases identical to TRBD1. CDR1 and CDR2 (germline): LNHDA, SQIVND (reference sequence). The CDR3 contains 12 residues. Trimming at V came to 7 bases and at J to 8 bases, leaving 6 bases not matched to a gene. In DNA, the CDR3 is TGTGCCAGTAAATGGACAGGGCTAGGCTACACCTTC. Translation: CASKWTGLGYTF.

This chain joins TRBV10-2 and TRBJ1-4; 7 bases match TRBD1. The V gene's germline CDR1 is WSHSY and CDR2 SAAADI. V shed 8 bases, J shed 10 bases, and the junction held 16 bases outside the gene matches. CDR3 length: 15 amino acids. As DNA, the CDR3 is TGCGCCAGCCACGGAGCCGGGACAGCCGGAGGAAAACTGTTTTTT. Protein sequence: CASHGAGTAGGKLFF.

The DNA of the CDR3 is TGTGCCTGGAGGGAACCAAGGGCAGCCACTAGGAACACTGAAGCTTTCTTT. Translation gives CAWREPRAATRNTEAFF. The J gene is TRBJ1-1, the V gene TRBV30; D ambiguous. The CDR3 totals 17 residues. CDR1 and CDR2 (germline): GTSNPN, SVGIG (reference sequence). Trimming stripped 3 bases from V and 1 base from J, with 21 bases between.

The rearrangement links TRBV11-3 to TRBJ2-1, with D perhaps matching TRBD1 (6 bases). The V and J ends lost 5 bases and 9 bases respectively, with 20 bases between them. Germline loops: CDR1 SGHNT, CDR2 YENEEA. The CDR3 contains 15 residues. The CDR3 loop is CASSIHTERGGEQFF. The CDR3 DNA reads as TGTGCCAGCAGCATCCACACGGAGAGAGGGGGTGAGCAGTTCTTC.

V gene TRBV4-1 combines with J gene TRBJ1-1, with 10 bases that match TRBD1. Germline values: CDR1 MGHRA, CDR2 YSYEKL. CDR3 length equals 16 residues. V gave up 5 bases and J gave up 5 bases; unmatched junction bases: 11. In DNA form, the CDR3 reads TGCGCCAGCAGCTCTCGACAGGGGGCGAGGGGAACTGAAGCTTTCTTT. This codes for CASSSRQGARGTEAFF.

This clone has just a few counts. The chain combines TRBV19 with TRBJ2-3, with TRBD2 matching over 9 bases. The length of the CDR3 is 14 residues. V was clipped by 7 bases and J by 0 bases; unmatched bases: 2. The germline V gene has CDR1 LNHDA and CDR2 SQIVND (reference sequence). The CDR3 is CASTGLASTDTQYF. The DNA of the CDR3 is TGTGCCAGTACGGGACTAGCAAGCACAGATACGCAGTATTTT. Complete variable domain (other parts from reference TRBV19 and TRBJ2-3): DGGITQSPKYLFRKEGQNVTLSCEQNLNHDAMYWYRQDPGQGLRLIYYSQIVNDFQKGDIAEGYSVSREKKESFPLTVTSAQKNPTAFYLCASTGLASTDTQYFGPGTRLTVL.

This clone showed up just a few times. The rearrangement joins TRBV6-5 to TRBJ2-7; 13 positions match TRBD2. The CDR3 contains 15 residues. Germline V gene sequence: CDR1 MNHEY, CDR2 SVGAGI. V shed 6 bases, J shed 2 bases, and the junction held 4 bases outside the gene matches. The CDR3 is CASREGLAGTYEQYF. The CDR3 nucleotides are TGTGCCAGCAGGGAGGGACTAGCGGGAACCTACGAGCAGTACTTC.

The V and J genes are TRBV30 and TRBJ1-6, with D maybe TRBD1 (5 bases). The germline V gene has CDR1 GTSNPN and CDR2 SVGIG (reference sequence). Trimming took 2 bases from V and 9 from J, leaving 14 bases between them. The CDR3 is made up of 14 amino acids. This CDR3 reads CAWSIGTGGSPLHF. CDR3 nucleotides: TGTGCCTGGAGTATCGGGACGGGAGGTTCACCCCTCCACTTT. Supplemented by reference TRBV30 and TRBJ1-6, the full variable domain reads SQTIHQWPATLVQPVGSPLSLECTVEGTSNPNLYWYRQAAGRGLQLLFYSVGIGQISSEVPQNLSASRPQDRQFILSSKKLLLSDSGFYLCAWSIGTGGSPLHFGNGTRLTVT.

This clone appeared once. The rearrangement joins TRBV23-1 to TRBJ2-3, with TRBD2 matching 11 bases. TRBV23-1 is annotated as an ORF whose role is uncertain. The V and J ends lost 1 base and 2 bases, in that order; junction bases with no gene match: 8. The CDR3 contains 18 residues. Written as DNA, the CDR3 is TGCGCCAGCAGTCAATTCTTTAGGACTAGCGGGTCCACAGATACGCAGTATTTT. This sequence encodes CASSQFFRTSGSTDTQYF.

This clone was counted between two and nine times. V gene TRBV2 combines with J gene TRBJ2-4; TRBD2 matches 13 bases. The CDR3 totals 15 residues. With V trimmed by 6 bases and J by 6 bases, 5 bases remained unmatched. Germline CDR1 reads SNHLY; CDR2 reads FYNNEI. The CDR3 reads CASSLLAGGGNIQYF. For the CDR3, the DNA is TGTGCCAGCAGCTTACTAGCGGGAGGGGGAAACATTCAGTACTTC.

The rearrangement joins TRBV5-4 to TRBJ2-1; 10 bases fit TRBD1. After removal of 0 bases from V and 8 bases from J, the junction contained 8 bases not matched to a gene. Per germline, CDR1 SGHNT and CDR2 YYREEE (reference sequence). The length of the CDR3 is 16 residues. The CDR3 bases are TGTGCCAGCAGCTTGGCCGGGACAGGGGATTGGGATGAGCAGTTCTTC. As protein: CASSLAGTGDWDEQFF.

The V and J genes are TRBV30 and TRBJ2-1; D might be TRBD1 (5 bases). This CDR3 region has 15 residues. Germline loops: CDR1 GTSNPN, CDR2 SVGIG (reference sequence). With 3 bases removed from V and 4 bases from J, the gap between germline ends came to 16 bases. The CDR3 spells CAWSLIGQKYNEQFF. The CDR3 coding sequence is TGTGCCTGGAGCCTTATTGGACAAAAATACAATGAGCAGTTCTTC.

This chain connects TRBV12-5 to TRBJ2-1, with D possibly TRBD2 on 6 matching bases. Germline CDR1 and CDR2: LGHNT and FRNRAP. Trimming pared 2 bases from V and 10 bases from J, leaving 21 bases between. This CDR3 has 16 amino acids. CDR3 region: CASGLLSGSGGMEQFF. Written as DNA, the CDR3 is TGTGCTAGTGGTTTGTTATCGGGATCCGGGGGAATGGAGCAGTTCTTC.

This rearrangement joins TRBV5-4 to TRBJ1-5, with a tentative D call TRBD1 (5 bases). The length of the CDR3 is 14 residues. Trimming shortened V by 2 bases and J by 1 base, and 7 bases separated the two germline ends. In germline, CDR1 is SGHNT, CDR2 YYREEE (reference sequence). CDR3 sequence reads: CASSLRGSNQPQHF. The CDR3 coding sequence is TGTGCCAGCAGCTTACGGGGGAGCAATCAGCCCCAGCATTTT.

V and J are TRBV28 and TRBJ1-5, with TRBD1 matching 10 bases. With 5 bases clipped from V and 1 base from J, the junction kept 5 bases outside the gene matches. Per the germline V gene, CDR1 is MDHEN and CDR2 is SYDVKM. The CDR3 length is 16 residues. CDR3 amino acids: CASSPGDRGSNQPQHF. CDR3 nucleotide sequence: TGTGCCAGCAGTCCGGGGGACAGGGGAAGCAATCAGCCCCAGCATTTT.

The V call is TRBV7-3, the J call TRBJ2-3, with TRBD2 identical over 7 bases. The CDR3 extends over 15 amino acids. The V segment lost 6 bases and the J segment 2 bases; nucleotides outside the gene matches: 8. Germline values: CDR1 SGHTA, CDR2 FQGTGA. In nucleotides, the CDR3 is TGTGCCAGCAGTCAGCTAGCGGCAAACACAGATACGCAGTATTTT. Translated: CASSQLAANTDTQYF.

V gene TRBV28 combines with J gene TRBJ1-6; D remains ambiguous. Germline CDR1 and CDR2: MDHEN and SYDVKM. Trimming shortened V by 8 bases and J by 0 bases, and 14 bases separated the two germline ends. The CDR3 extends over 16 amino acids. The CDR3 reads CASLMSGSSYNSPLHF. Here the CDR3 DNA reads TGTGCCAGCCTAATGTCAGGTAGCTCCTATAATTCACCCCTCCACTTT.